This T cell receptor (beta chain) originates from a study of blood T cell repertoires in COVID-19. Overall study context: COVID-19 samples from acute and convalescent phases originated in the United States, Italy and Spain. Sources were T cells, B-cell-depleted T cells, or PBMCs; the material itself was cDNA or gDNA.

The CDR3 is made up of 15 amino acids. Germline V gene sequence: CDR1 SNHLY, CDR2 FYNNEI. V was pared by 7 bases and J by 0 bases, with 7 bases of the junction left unmatched. Clones were read by immunoSEQ multiplex PCR, and TCRdb kept only the in-frame ones, dropping some. The table records 150,000 to 200,000 clones, roughly 84% of them present only once. This sequence joins TRBV2 and TRBJ2-3, with 7 nucleotides matching TRBD2. Specimen: peripheral blood. This TCR came from a woman in her 70s with COVID-19, enrolled during active disease. The CDR3 DNA follows: TGTGCCAGCACGCGGAGGACTAGTAGCACAGATACGCAGTATTTT. Translation: CASTRRTSSTDTQYF. Variable domain in full (rest from reference TRBV2 and TRBJ2-3): EPEVTQTPSHQVTQMGQEVILRCVPISNHLYFYWYRQILGQKVEFLVSFYNNEISEKSEIFDDQFSVERPDGSNFTLKIRSTKLEDSAMYFCASTRRTSSTDTQYFGPGTRLTVL.